This T cell receptor beta chain was identified in a study of cytomegalovirus exposure and HLA in healthy donors. This clone was detected once. Primers included in the PCR were 60 Vbeta and 13 Jbeta primers. Produced via immunoSEQ multiplex PCR; TCRdb's table is partial and in-frame only. The sample yields about 150,000 clones, 80% seen once. With 1 base clipped from V and 4 bases from J, the junction kept 5 bases outside the gene matches. In germline, CDR1 is MGHRA, CDR2 YSYEKL. This CDR3 is built from 15 residues. Sequencing was carried out using PBMCs. V and J are TRBV4-1 and TRBJ1-2; 8 bases are a match to TRBD1. This receptor was taken from a woman in her forties in good health and CMV-seropositive. The CDR3 nucleotides are TGCGCCAGCAGCCAAGTAGGACAGGGCGGCTATGGCTACACCTTC. This codes for CASSQVGQGGYGYTF.